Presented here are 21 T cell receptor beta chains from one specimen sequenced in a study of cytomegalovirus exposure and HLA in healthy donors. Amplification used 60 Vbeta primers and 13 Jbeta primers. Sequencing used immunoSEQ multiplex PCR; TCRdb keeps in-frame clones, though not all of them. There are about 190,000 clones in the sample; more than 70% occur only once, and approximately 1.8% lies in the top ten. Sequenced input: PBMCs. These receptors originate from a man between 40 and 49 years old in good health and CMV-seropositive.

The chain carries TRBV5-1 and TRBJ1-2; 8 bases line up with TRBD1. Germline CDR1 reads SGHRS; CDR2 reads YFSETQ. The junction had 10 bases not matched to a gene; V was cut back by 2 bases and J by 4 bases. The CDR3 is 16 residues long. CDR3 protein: CASSFSGTGSSYGYTF. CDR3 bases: TGCGCCAGCAGCTTCTCCGGGACAGGTAGCTCCTATGGCTACACCTTC.

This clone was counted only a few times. The CDR3 DNA sequence: TGTGCCAGCAGCCCGTCCTCCAACAGGGCAGGTGGCTACACCTTC. Translating gives CASSPSSNRAGGYTF. The chain couples TRBV9 to TRBJ1-2, with D perhaps matching TRBD1 (6 bases). The CDR3 covers 15 residues. Trimming pared 4 bases from V and 7 bases from J, leaving 20 bases between. Per the germline V gene, CDR1 is SGDLS and CDR2 is YYNGEE.

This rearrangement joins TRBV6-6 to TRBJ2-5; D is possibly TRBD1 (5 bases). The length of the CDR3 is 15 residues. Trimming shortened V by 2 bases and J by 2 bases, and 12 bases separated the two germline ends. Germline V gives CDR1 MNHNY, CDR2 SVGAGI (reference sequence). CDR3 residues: CASSYPPTAQETQYF. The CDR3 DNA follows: TGTGCCAGCAGTTACCCTCCGACAGCACAAGAGACCCAGTACTTC.

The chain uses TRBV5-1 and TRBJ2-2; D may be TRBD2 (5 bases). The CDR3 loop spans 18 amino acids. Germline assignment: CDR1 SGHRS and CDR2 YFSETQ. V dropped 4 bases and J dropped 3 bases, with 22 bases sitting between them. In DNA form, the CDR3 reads TGCGCCAGCAGCCTAACCGGTCCCCGGGGTGGCGACACCGGGGAGCTGTTTTTT. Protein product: CASSLTGPRGGDTGELFF.

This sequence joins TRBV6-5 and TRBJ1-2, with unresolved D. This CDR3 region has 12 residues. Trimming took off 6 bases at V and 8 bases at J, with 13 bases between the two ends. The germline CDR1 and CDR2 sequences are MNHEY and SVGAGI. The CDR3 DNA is TGTGCCAGCAGCCCCACAGCTTACGGCTACACCTTC. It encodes CASSPTAYGYTF.

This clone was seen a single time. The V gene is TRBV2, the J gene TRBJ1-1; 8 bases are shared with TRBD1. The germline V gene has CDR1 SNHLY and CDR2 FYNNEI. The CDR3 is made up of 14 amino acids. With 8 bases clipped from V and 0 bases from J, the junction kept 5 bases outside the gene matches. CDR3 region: CASQDRALNTEAFF. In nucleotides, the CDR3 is TGTGCCAGCCAGGACAGGGCATTGAACACTGAAGCTTTCTTT.

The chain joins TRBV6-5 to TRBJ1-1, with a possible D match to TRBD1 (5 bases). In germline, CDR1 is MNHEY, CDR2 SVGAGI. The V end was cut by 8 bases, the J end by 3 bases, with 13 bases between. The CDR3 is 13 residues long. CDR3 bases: TGTGCCAGCCGGGACTTCGCAGACACTGAAGCTTTCTTT. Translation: CASRDFADTEAFF.

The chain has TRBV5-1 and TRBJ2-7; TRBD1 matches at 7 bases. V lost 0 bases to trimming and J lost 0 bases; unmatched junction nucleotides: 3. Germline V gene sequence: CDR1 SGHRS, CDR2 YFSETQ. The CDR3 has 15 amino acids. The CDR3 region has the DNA TGCGCCAGCAGCTTGGAGACAGGGAGCTCCTACGAGCAGTACTTC. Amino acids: CASSLETGSSYEQYF.

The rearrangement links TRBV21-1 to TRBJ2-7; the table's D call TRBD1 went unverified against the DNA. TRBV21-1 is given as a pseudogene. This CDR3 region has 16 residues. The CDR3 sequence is CARTTAGTGSLGEQYF. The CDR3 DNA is TGTGCCAGAACCACTGCCGGGACAGGGTCTCTTGGGGAGCAGTACTTC.

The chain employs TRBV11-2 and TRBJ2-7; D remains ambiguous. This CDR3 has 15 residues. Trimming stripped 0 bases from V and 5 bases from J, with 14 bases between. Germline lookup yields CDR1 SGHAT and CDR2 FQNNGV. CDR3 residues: CASSLERHPGNEQYF. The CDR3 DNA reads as TGTGCCAGCAGCTTAGAACGGCACCCAGGAAACGAGCAGTACTTC. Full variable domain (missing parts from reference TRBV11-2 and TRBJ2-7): EAGVAQSPRYKIIEKRQSVAFWCNPISGHATLYWYQQILGQGPKLLIQFQNNGVVDDSQLPKDRFSAERLKGVDSTLKIQPAKLEDSAVYLCASSLERHPGNEQYFGPGTRLTVT.

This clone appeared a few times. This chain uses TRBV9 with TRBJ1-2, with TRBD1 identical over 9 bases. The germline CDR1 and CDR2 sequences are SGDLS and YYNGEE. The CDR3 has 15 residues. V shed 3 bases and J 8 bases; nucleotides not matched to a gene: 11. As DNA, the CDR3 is TGTGCCAGCAGCGGTGGACAGGGGAGGGGATACGGCTACACCTTC. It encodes CASSGGQGRGYGYTF.

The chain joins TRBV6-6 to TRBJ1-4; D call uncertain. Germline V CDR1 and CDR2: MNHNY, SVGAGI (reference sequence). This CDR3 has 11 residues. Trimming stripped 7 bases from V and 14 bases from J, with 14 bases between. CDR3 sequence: CASTMGGNLFF. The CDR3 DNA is TGTGCCAGCACCATGGGAGGGAACCTGTTTTTT.

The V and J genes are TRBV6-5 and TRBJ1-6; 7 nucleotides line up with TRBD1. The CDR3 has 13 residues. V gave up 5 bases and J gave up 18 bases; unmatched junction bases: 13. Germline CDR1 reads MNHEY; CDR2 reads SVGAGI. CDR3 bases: TGTGCCAGCAGTCCTACTCTACAGGGGCGGACCCACTTT. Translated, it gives CASSPTLQGRTHF.

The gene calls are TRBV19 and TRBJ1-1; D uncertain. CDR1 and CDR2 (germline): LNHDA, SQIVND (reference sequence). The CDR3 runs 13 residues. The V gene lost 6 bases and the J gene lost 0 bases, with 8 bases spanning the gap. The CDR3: CASRVLMNTEAFF. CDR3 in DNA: TGTGCCAGTAGGGTGCTAATGAACACTGAAGCTTTCTTT.

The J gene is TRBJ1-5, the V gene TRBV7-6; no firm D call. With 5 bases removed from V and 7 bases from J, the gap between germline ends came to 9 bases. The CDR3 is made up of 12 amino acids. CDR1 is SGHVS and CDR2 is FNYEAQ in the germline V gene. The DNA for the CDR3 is TGTGCCAGCAGCCCCGGCGGGCAGCCCCAGCATTTT. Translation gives CASSPGGQPQHF.

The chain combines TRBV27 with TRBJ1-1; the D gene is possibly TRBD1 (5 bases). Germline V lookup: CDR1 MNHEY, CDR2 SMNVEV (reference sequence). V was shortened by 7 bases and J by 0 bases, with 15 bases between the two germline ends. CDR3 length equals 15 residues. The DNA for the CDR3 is TGTGCCAGCATCCCAAGGGCAGGGTTGAACACTGAAGCTTTCTTT. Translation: CASIPRAGLNTEAFF.

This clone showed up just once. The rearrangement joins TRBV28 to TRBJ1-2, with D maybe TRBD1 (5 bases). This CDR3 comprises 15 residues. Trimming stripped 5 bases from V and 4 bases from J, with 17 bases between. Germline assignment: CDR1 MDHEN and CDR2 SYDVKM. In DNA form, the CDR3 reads TGTGCCAGCAGTCCCCTCAGGAGCAGGGCCTATGGCTACACCTTC. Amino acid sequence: CASSPLRSRAYGYTF.

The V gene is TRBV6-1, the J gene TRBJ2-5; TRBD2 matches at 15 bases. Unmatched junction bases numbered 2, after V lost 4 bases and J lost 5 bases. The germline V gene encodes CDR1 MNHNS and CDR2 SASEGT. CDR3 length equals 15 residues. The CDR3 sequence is CASSVGLAGGETQYF. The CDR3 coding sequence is TGTGCCAGCAGTGTCGGACTAGCGGGAGGGGAGACCCAGTACTTC.

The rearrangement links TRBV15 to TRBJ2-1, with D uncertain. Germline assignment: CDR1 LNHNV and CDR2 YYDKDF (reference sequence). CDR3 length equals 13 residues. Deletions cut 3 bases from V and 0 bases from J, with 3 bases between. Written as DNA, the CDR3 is TGTGCCACCAGCAGGAGCTCCTACAATGAGCAGTTCTTC. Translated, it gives CATSRSSYNEQFF.

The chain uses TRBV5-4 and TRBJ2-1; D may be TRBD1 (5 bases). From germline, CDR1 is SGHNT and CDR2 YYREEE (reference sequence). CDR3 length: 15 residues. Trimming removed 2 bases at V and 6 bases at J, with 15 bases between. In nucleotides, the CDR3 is TGTGCCAGCAGCTTCACGGGCAGGGTGGGCAATGAGCAGTTCTTC. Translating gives CASSFTGRVGNEQFF.

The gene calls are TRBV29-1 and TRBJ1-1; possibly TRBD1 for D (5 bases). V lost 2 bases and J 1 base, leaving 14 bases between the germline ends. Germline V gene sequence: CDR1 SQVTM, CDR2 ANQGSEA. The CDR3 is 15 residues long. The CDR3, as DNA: TGCAGCGTTGAAAAAGGGCAGGGCAGGAACACTGAAGCTTTCTTT. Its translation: CSVEKGQGRNTEAFF.